This is a list of T cell receptor beta chains from one sample in a study of cytomegalovirus exposure and HLA in healthy donors. Assay: immunoSEQ multiplex PCR; the TCRdb copy retains only in-frame clones and omits some. This sample has over 150,000 clones, with about 77% found just once. The sequenced material came from PBMCs. These receptor sequences come from a woman younger than 45 in good health and CMV-seronegative. Each CDR3 is given with its conserved first and last residue. Each record gives: D gene, J gene, V gene, CDR3 length, clone size, CDR3 protein, CDR3 DNA. A D gene is named only where the DNA matches it firmly. Clone size, where shown, is once, few, many, or a class for clones that have expanded.

>TRBD1|TRBJ1-2|TRBV29-1|14|-
CSVEMGQGYYGYTF
TGCAGCGTTGAAATGGGACAGGGGTACTATGGCTACACCTTC
>-|TRBJ2-1|TRBV2|15|-
CASSGTRSSYNEQFF
TGTGCCAGCAGTGGAACTAGAAGCTCCTACAATGAGCAGTTCTTC
>-|TRBJ1-3|TRBV14|16|-
CASSHLPGLSGNTIYF
TGTGCCAGCAGCCACTTACCGGGACTCTCTGGAAACACCATATATTTT
>TRBD1|TRBJ2-7|TRBV6-1|13|-
CASSGGQGGEQYF
TGTGCCAGCAGTGGGGGACAGGGGGGCGAGCAGTACTTC
>-|TRBJ2-5|TRBV9|14|-
CASSLLTSGETQYF
TGTGCCAGCAGCCTACTAACTAGTGGAGAGACCCAGTACTTC
>TRBD2|TRBJ2-2|TRBV27|15|-
CASSSSGGNTGELFF
TGTGCCAGCAGTTCCAGCGGGGGTAACACCGGGGAGCTGTTTTTT
>TRBD2|TRBJ2-3|TRBV6-4|15|once
CASSLTSGEEDTQYF
TGTGCCAGCAGCCTGACTAGCGGGGAGGAAGATACGCAGTATTTT
>TRBD1|TRBJ1-1|TRBV19|15|-
CASSPRQGPNTEAFF
TGTGCCAGCTCCCCTCGACAGGGGCCAAACACTGAAGCTTTCTTT
>TRBD1|TRBJ1-2|TRBV2|14|once
CASSEGQGNYGYTF
TGTGCCAGCAGTGAAGGACAGGGGAACTATGGCTACACCTTC
>TRBD2|TRBJ2-7|TRBV5-4|15|-
CASTRGGVDSYEQYF
TGTGCCAGCACCCGGGGGGGCGTGGACTCCTACGAGCAGTACTTC
>-|TRBJ2-7|TRBV27|12|-
CASSSGVYEQYF
TGTGCCAGCAGTTCAGGGGTCTACGAGCAGTACTTC
>TRBD1|TRBJ1-2|TRBV19|14|-
CASSMYRGSTGYTF
TGTGCCAGTAGTATGTACAGGGGAAGTACGGGCTACACCTTC
>TRBD1|TRBJ1-6|TRBV7-8|18|-
CASSLGSGTGRYGSPLHF
TGTGCCAGCAGCTTAGGAAGTGGGACAGGGAGGTACGGTTCACCCCTCCACTTT
>-|TRBJ2-5|TRBV27|14|-
CASSLTAGRETQYF
TGTGCCAGCAGTTTAACGGCGGGTAGGGAGACCCAGTACTTC
>-|TRBJ2-7|TRBV12-2|15|-
CASRYLASGSREQYF
TGTGCAAGTCGGTACCTTGCTAGCGGGAGTCGCGAGCAGTACTTC
>TRBD1|TRBJ2-1|TRBV28|14|-
CASSPGQGYNEQFF
TGTGCCAGCAGCCCGGGACAGGGCTACAATGAGCAGTTCTTC
>-|TRBJ2-1|TRBV9|13|-
CASSAGSYNEQFF
TGTGCCAGCAGTGCAGGGTCCTACAATGAGCAGTTCTTC
>TRBD1|TRBJ2-7|TRBV10-3|14|-
CAIMETGKAYEQYF
TGTGCCATCATGGAGACAGGGAAGGCCTACGAGCAGTACTTC
>-|TRBJ1-1|TRBV5-1|15|-
CASSYIQGSDTEAFF
TGCGCCAGCAGCTACATCCAGGGGTCTGACACTGAAGCTTTCTTT
>-|TRBJ1-1|TRBV9|13|few
CASSATVNTEAFF
TGTGCCAGCAGTGCAACGGTGAACACTGAAGCTTTCTTT